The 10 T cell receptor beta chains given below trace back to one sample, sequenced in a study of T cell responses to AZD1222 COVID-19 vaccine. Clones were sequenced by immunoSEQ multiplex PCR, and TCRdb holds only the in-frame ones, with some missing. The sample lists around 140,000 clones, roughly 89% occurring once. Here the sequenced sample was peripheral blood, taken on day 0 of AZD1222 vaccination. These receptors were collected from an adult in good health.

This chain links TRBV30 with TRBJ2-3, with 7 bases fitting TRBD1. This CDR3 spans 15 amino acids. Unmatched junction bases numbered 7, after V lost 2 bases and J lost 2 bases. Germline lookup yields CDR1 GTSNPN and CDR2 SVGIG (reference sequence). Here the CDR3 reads CAWSLDRAITDTQYF. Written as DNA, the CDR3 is TGTGCCTGGAGTCTCGACAGGGCGATCACAGATACGCAGTATTTT.

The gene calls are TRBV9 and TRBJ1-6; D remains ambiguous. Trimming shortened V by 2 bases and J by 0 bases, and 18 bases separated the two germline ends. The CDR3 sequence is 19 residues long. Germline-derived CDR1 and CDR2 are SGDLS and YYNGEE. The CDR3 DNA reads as TGTGCCAGCAGCGTGGGAGGGTTCGGGCAGCACTCCTATAATTCACCCCTCCACTTT. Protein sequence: CASSVGGFGQHSYNSPLHF.

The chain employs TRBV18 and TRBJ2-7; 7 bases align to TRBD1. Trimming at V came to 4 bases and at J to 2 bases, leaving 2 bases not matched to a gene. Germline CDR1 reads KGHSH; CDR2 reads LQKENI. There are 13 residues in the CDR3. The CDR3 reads CASSRDRAYEQYF. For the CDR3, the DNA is TGTGCCAGCTCACGGGACAGAGCCTACGAGCAGTACTTC.

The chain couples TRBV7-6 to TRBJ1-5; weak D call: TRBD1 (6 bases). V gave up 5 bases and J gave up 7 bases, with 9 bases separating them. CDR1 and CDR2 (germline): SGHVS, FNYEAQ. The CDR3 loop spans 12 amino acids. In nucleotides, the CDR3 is TGTGCCAGCAGCCTGAGGGGGCAGCCCCAGCATTTT. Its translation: CASSLRGQPQHF.

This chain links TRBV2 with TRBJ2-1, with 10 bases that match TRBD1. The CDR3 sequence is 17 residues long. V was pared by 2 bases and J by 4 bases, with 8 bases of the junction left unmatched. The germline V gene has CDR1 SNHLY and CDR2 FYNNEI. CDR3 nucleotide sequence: TGTGCCAGCAGTGAAAGGACAGGGGGGAATCGTTACAATGAGCAGTTCTTC. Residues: CASSERTGGNRYNEQFF.

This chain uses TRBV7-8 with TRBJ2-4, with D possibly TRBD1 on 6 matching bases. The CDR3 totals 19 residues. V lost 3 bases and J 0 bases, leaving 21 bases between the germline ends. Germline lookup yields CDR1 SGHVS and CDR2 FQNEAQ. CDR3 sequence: CASSLRKMGASLAKNIQYF. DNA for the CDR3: TGTGCCAGCAGCTTGAGAAAGATGGGGGCCTCTCTAGCCAAAAACATTCAGTACTTC.

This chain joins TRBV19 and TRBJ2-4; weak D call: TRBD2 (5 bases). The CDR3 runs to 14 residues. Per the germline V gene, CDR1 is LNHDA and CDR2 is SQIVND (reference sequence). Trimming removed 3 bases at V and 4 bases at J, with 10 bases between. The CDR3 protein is CASSMNLAKNIQYF. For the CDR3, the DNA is TGTGCCAGTAGTATGAATTTAGCGAAAAACATTCAGTACTTC.

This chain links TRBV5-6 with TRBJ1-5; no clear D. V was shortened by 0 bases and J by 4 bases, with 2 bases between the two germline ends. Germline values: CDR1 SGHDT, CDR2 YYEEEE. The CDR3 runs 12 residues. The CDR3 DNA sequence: TGTGCCAGCAGCTTGGGTAATCAGCCCCAGCATTTT. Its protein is CASSLGNQPQHF.

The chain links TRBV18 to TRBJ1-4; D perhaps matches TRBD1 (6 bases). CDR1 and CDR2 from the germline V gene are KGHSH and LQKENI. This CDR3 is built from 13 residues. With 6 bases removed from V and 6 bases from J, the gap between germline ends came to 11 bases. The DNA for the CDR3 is TGTGCCAGCTCTCAGGGGATTGATGAAAAACTGTTTTTT. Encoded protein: CASSQGIDEKLFF. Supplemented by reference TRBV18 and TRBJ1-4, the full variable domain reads NAGVMQNPRHLVRRRGQEARLRCSPMKGHSHVYWYRQLPEEGLKFMVYLQKENIIDESGMPKERFSAEFPKEGPSILRIQQVVRGDSAAYFCASSQGIDEKLFFGSGTQLSVL.

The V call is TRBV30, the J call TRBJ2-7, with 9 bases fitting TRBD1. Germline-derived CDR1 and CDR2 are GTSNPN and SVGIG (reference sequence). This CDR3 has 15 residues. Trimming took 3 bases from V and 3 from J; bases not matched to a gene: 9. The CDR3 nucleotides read TGTGCCTGGAGGGACGACAGGGGGGGAAGCTACGAGCAGTACTTC. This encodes CAWRDDRGGSYEQYF. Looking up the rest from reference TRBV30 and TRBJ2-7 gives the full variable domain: SQTIHQWPATLVQPVGSPLSLECTVEGTSNPNLYWYRQAAGRGLQLLFYSVGIGQISSEVPQNLSASRPQDRQFILSSKKLLLSDSGFYLCAWRDDRGGSYEQYFGPGTRLTVT.